The rows below give T cell receptor beta chains drawn from one sample of a study of blood T cell repertoires in COVID-19. The assay was immunoSEQ multiplex PCR, and TCRdb's table has in-frame clones only and misses some. The sample consists of about 260,000 clones, 85% to 90% of them appearing once. Sequences were obtained from PBMCs or T cells enriched from blood (not recorded which). The receptor set was obtained from a woman between 25 and 40 years old with acute COVID-19. Both conserved end residues are part of each CDR3. D genes are given only for firm matches. Only some rows state a clone size, as once, few, many or a class for expanded clones.

TRBJ1-2	TRBV27	.	TRBD1	CASSSTGGNYGYTF	TGTGCCAGCAGTAGTACAGGGGGGAACTATGGCTACACCTTC
TRBJ1-5	TRBV27	.	.	CASSLIPVNRNQPQHF	TGTGCCAGCAGTTTGATCCCCGTAAACCGGAATCAGCCCCAGCATTTT
TRBJ2-1	TRBV7-9	.	TRBD1	CASSQRGQGNNEQFF	TGTGCCAGCAGCCAGCGGGGACAGGGTAACAATGAGCAGTTCTTC
TRBJ1-3	TRBV28	.	TRBD1	CASRSTGTYSGNTIYF	TGTGCCAGCAGGTCGACAGGGACCTACTCTGGAAACACCATATATTTT
TRBJ2-7	TRBV27	.	TRBD2	CASSSTGLAGVHEQYF	TGTGCCAGCAGTTCAACCGGACTAGCGGGAGTTCACGAGCAGTACTTC
TRBJ2-2	TRBV9	.	TRBD1	CASSAGQAQTGELFF	TGTGCCAGCAGCGCAGGACAGGCTCAAACCGGGGAGCTGTTTTTT
TRBJ2-5	TRBV27	once	.	CASSKGPSRYLQETQYF	TGTGCCAGCAGTAAGGGGCCCAGCCGGTACCTACAAGAGACCCAGTACTTC
TRBJ1-1	TRBV19	.	.	CASSLRGNTEAFF	TGTGCCAGTAGCCTCAGGGGGAACACTGAAGCTTTCTTT
TRBJ2-2	TRBV5-4	.	TRBD1	CASSRTGGNTGELFF	TGTGCCAGCAGCCGGACAGGGGGCAACACCGGGGAGCTGTTTTTT
TRBJ2-1	TRBV7-9	.	TRBD2	CASSLETGGIGNEQFF	TGTGCCAGCAGCTTAGAGACGGGAGGTATTGGCAATGAGCAGTTCTTC
TRBJ1-2	TRBV28	.	TRBD1	CASSFAGQGRDYGYTF	TGTGCCAGCAGTTTTGCCGGACAGGGGAGGGACTATGGCTACACCTTC
TRBJ1-4	TRBV28	.	.	CASSLRTNNEKLFF	TGTGCCAGCAGTTTACGTACAAATAATGAAAAACTGTTTTTT
TRBJ2-7	TRBV5-8	.	TRBD2	CASSLLAGGYEQYF	TGTGCCAGCAGCTTACTAGCGGGAGGCTACGAGCAGTACTTC
TRBJ1-2	TRBV29-1	.	.	CSVVAGQPPFYTF	TGCAGCGTTGTGGCAGGGCAACCTCCCTTTTACACCTTC
TRBJ2-1	TRBV5-1	.	TRBD1	CASNLGQNNEQFF	TGCGCCAGCAACCTGGGACAGAACAATGAGCAGTTCTTC